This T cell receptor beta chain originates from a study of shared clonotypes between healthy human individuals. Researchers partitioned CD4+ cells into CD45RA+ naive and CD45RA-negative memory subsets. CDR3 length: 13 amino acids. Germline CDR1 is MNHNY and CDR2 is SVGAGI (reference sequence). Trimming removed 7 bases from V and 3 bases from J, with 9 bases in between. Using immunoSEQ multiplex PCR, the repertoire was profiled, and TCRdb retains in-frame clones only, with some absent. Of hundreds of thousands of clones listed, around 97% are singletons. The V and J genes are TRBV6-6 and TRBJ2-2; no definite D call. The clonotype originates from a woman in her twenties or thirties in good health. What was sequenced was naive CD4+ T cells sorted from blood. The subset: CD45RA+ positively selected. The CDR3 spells CASTPDHTGELFF. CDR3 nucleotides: TGTGCCAGCACCCCCGACCACACCGGGGAGCTGTTTTTT.